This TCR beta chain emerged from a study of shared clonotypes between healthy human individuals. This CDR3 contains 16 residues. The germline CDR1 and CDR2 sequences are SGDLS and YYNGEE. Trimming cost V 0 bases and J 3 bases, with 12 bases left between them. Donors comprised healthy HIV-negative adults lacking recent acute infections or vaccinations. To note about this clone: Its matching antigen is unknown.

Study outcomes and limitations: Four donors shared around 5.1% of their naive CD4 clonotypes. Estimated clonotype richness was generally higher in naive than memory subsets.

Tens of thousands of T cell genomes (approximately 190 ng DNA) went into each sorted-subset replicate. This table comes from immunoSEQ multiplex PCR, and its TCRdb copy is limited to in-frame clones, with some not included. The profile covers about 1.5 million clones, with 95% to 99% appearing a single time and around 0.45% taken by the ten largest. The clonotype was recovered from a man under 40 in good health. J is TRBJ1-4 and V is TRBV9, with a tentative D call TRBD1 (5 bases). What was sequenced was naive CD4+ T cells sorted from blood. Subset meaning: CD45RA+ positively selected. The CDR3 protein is CASSVEGSGSNEKLFF. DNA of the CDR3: TGTGCCAGCAGCGTAGAGGGGTCAGGATCTAATGAAAAACTGTTTTTT.